This T cell receptor beta chain was captured by sequencing in a study of blood T cell repertoires in COVID-19. The wider study: Donors in the United States, Italy and Spain gave samples during acute or convalescent COVID-19. T cells, B-cell-depleted T cells, or PBMCs supplied cDNA or gDNA.

The protocol was immunoSEQ multiplex PCR, while the TCRdb copy is restricted to in-frame clones and leaves out a portion. The sample consists of some 130,000 clones, approximately 84% of them appearing once. Germline-derived CDR1 and CDR2 are SGHVS and FNYEAQ. Trimming at V came to 4 bases and at J to 0 bases, leaving 5 bases not matched to a gene. CDR3 length: 15 residues. The V gene is TRBV7-6, the J gene TRBJ2-7, with TRBD1 matching 8 bases. The source is a woman aged 30 to 39 who had recovered from COVID-19. Source material: peripheral blood. The chain's CDR3 is CASSSRTGSSYEQYF. The CDR3 nucleotides are TGTGCCAGCAGCTCCCGGACAGGGAGCTCCTACGAGCAGTACTTC.